This T cell receptor (beta chain) was found in a study of neurological immune-mediated disorders. This clonotype occurred many times. Its antigen is undetermined. The cDNA was generated by 5'RACE with 10-nucleotide random UMIs. From 15-18 subjects, each sequencing run yielded over 170 million TCR-beta sequences. In TCRdb, the 5' RACE reads were re-called with MiXCR into one record per CDR3 protein. The data hold some 54,000 distinct CDR3 sequences, with around a tenth observed a single time. Overall study findings and caveats: Private repertoires in all groups were suggested by the finding that expanded clones across subjects shared no CDR3 amino acid sequences.

The time point: longitudinal time-point 1 (baseline). The study built unsorted libraries from 2 million PBMCs kept at -80 C. The CDR3 is 13 amino acids. Per the germline V gene, CDR1 is SGHTA and CDR2 is FQGNSA. The V gene end was trimmed by 5 bases and the J gene end by 2 bases; junction bases not matched to a gene: 2. The chain couples TRBV7-2 to TRBJ1-2; 7 positions agree with TRBD1. The TCR comes from a male donor with HTLV-1-associated myelopathy (HAM/TSP). The sample comprised PBMCs. The CDR3 DNA reads TGTGCCAGCAGCCCGGACAGGAACTATGGCTACACCTTC. This codes for CASSPDRNYGYTF.